The entry below describes one TCR beta chain. Original handling: Quantification of nucleated cells was approximated via reference gene primer amplification. Sequencing used immunoSEQ multiplex PCR; TCRdb keeps in-frame clones, though not all of them. V and J calls and clone size follow that table, whereas D and trimming were derived from the DNA. The sample includes 99,000 or so clones, roughly 82% seen only once; the top ten take 4% to 5.5%. This specimen belongs to a study of blood T cell repertoires in COVID-19. About the research overall: Specimens from acute and convalescent COVID-19 originated in the United States, Italy and Spain. Nucleic acid was either cDNA or gDNA, and it came from T cells, B-cell-depleted T cells, or PBMCs.

Per the germline V gene, CDR1 is SGHTA and CDR2 is FQGTGA. The CDR3 is 15 residues long. V was clipped by 5 bases and J by 5 bases, with 16 bases between them. Sequencing used peripheral blood. The J gene is TRBJ2-1, the V gene TRBV7-3; D may be TRBD1 (5 bases). The TCR originated in a man aged 55 to 70 with acute or convalescent COVID-19. The CDR3 sequence: CASSNERLGDNEQFF. As DNA, the CDR3 is TGTGCCAGCAGCAACGAGAGGTTAGGGGACAATGAGCAGTTCTTC.